A selection of T cell receptor beta chains follows, all from one sample in a study of T cell responses to AZD1222 COVID-19 vaccine. Clones were read by immunoSEQ multiplex PCR, and TCRdb kept only the in-frame ones, dropping some. The sample consists of about 100,000 clones, 85% to 95% of them appearing once. The sample in question was peripheral blood, obtained on day 0 of AZD1222 vaccination. These receptors were taken from an adult in good health. Each CDR3 is given with its conserved first and last residue. The D gene is left open where the match is weak. Rows give clone size only sometimes, using once, few, many, or a class for an expanded clone.

size: once
D: .
J: TRBJ2-1
V: TRBV30
length: 16
DNA: TGTGCCTGGAGTGTACGGGTCGGGACCCTCTACAATGAGCAGTTCTTC
CDR3: CAWSVRVGTLYNEQFF

size: once
D: .
J: TRBJ2-7
V: TRBV6-1
length: 10
DNA: TGTGCCAGCAGTGAGTACGAGCAGTACTTC
CDR3: CASSEYEQYF

size: .
D: TRBD2
J: TRBJ2-3
V: TRBV7-3
length: 16
DNA: TGTGCCAGCAGCTTGGGAGGGAGACTCTCCACAGATACGCAGTATTTT
CDR3: CASSLGGRLSTDTQYF

size: once
D: .
J: TRBJ1-2
V: TRBV28
length: 16
DNA: TGTGCCAGCAGTTTTCTTTCGGGGAGGGTCCTCTATGGCTACACCTTC
CDR3: CASSFLSGRVLYGYTF

size: .
D: TRBD1
J: TRBJ1-1
V: TRBV11-2
length: 16
DNA: TGTGCCAGCAGCTTAGGCGGACAGGGGCGGCACACTGAAGCTTTCTTT
CDR3: CASSLGGQGRHTEAFF

size: .
D: TRBD2
J: TRBJ2-1
V: TRBV28
length: 16
DNA: TGTGCCAGCAGTTTCGAGCGGGGTAGCTCCTACAATGAGCAGTTCTTC
CDR3: CASSFERGSSYNEQFF

size: .
D: .
J: TRBJ1-3
V: TRBV7-3
length: 17
DNA: TGTGCCAGCAGCGCCCTAAGCGGGGGGTTCTCTGGAAACACCATATATTTT
CDR3: CASSALSGGFSGNTIYF

size: .
D: .
J: TRBJ2-1
V: TRBV10-3
length: 12
DNA: TGTGCCATCAGTGAAGAAGCGAATGAGCAGTTCTTC
CDR3: CAISEEANEQFF

size: once
D: .
J: TRBJ1-2
V: TRBV10-3
length: 15
DNA: TGTGCCATCAGCGGGGACGGCTCCACTAACTATGGCTACACCTTC
CDR3: CAISGDGSTNYGYTF

size: once
D: .
J: TRBJ1-1
V: TRBV13
length: 15
DNA: TGTGCCAGCAACCTGGTCTTGGGTCCGAACACTGAAGCTTTCTTT
CDR3: CASNLVLGPNTEAFF

size: .
D: TRBD1
J: TRBJ1-2
V: TRBV4-1
length: 15
DNA: TGCGCCAGCAGCCAAGATAGAGACAGGGCGAGAGGCTACACCTTC
CDR3: CASSQDRDRARGYTF

size: .
D: TRBD1
J: TRBJ1-1
V: TRBV27
length: 15
DNA: TGTGCCAGCAGTTTATCGGCAGGGGGCAGAACTGAAGCTTTCTTT
CDR3: CASSLSAGGRTEAFF

size: .
D: TRBD1
J: TRBJ2-5
V: TRBV5-1
length: 13
DNA: TGCGCCAGCAGCGTGACAGGGGAAGAGACCCAGTACTTC
CDR3: CASSVTGEETQYF

size: .
D: TRBD1
J: TRBJ1-4
V: TRBV18
length: 19
DNA: TGTGCCAGCTCACCAGAAGCACCTACCTCAGGACAGGGTAATGAAAAACTGTTTTTT
CDR3: CASSPEAPTSGQGNEKLFF

size: .
D: TRBD1
J: TRBJ2-2
V: TRBV29-1
length: 14
DNA: TGCAGCGCTCTCCGGGACAGGGTAAACGGGGAGCTGTTTTTT
CDR3: CSALRDRVNGELFF

size: .
D: TRBD1
J: TRBJ1-1
V: TRBV30
length: 13
DNA: TGTGCCTGGAGTAGACAGGGAGACACTGAAGCTTTCTTT
CDR3: CAWSRQGDTEAFF

size: .
D: .
J: TRBJ1-2
V: TRBV20-1
length: 10
DNA: TGCAGTGCCAGGGATTTTGGCTACACCTTC
CDR3: CSARDFGYTF

size: .
D: TRBD2
J: TRBJ2-1
V: TRBV28
length: 17
DNA: TGTGCCAGCCTACGATTTCCTCCGGGACTAGCGCAAAATGAGCAGTTCTTC
CDR3: CASLRFPPGLAQNEQFF